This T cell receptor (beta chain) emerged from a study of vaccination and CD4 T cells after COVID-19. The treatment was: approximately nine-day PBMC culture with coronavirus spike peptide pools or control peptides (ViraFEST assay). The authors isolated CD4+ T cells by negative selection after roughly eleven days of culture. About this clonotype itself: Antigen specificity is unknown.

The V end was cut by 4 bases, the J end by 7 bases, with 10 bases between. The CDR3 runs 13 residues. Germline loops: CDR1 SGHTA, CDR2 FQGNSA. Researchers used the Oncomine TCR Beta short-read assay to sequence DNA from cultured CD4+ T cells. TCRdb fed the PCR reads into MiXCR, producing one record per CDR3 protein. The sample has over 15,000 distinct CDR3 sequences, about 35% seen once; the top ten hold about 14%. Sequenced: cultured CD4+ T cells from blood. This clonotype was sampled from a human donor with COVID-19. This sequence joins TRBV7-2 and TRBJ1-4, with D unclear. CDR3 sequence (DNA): TGTGCCAGCAGCTGGAAATTGGGTGAAAAACTGTTTTTT. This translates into CASSWKLGEKLFF. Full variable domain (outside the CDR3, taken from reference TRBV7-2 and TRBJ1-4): GAGVSQSPSNKVTEKGKDVELRCDPISGHTALYWYRQSLGQGLEFLIYFQGNSAPDKSGLPSDRFSAERTGGSVSTLTIQRTQQEDSAVYLCASSWKLGEKLFFGSGTQLSVL.